This T cell receptor beta chain was sequenced in a study of T cell responses to AZD1222 COVID-19 vaccine. Study-wide points: Spike-wide vaccine-associated CD4 TCRs dominated at 160-218 and 743-854. Among the donors, most were white British and more were female, and clonal diversity was possibly underestimated. Two AZD1222 administrations were followed by greater Spike-specific TCR breadth and depth.

Both about-4-week and about-12-week second-dose recipients were combined. J lost 3 bases, V lost 8 bases, and 7 bases had no gene match. CDR1 is MGHDK and CDR2 is SYGVNS in the germline V gene. CDR3 length: 14 amino acids. Assay used: immunoSEQ multiplex PCR; TCRdb lists only in-frame clones, some missing. The sample yields 100,000 to 150,000 clones, 92% seen once. A word on this clone: The antigen is unknown.

The material was peripheral blood, obtained 28 days after the second AZD1222 dose. The sequence was obtained from an adult who received the AZD1222 COVID-19 vaccine. The V gene is TRBV25-1, the J gene TRBJ1-1; TRBD1 matches at 9 bases. The CDR3 reads CASSSTGGYTEAFF. The DNA for the CDR3 is TGTGCCAGCTCCTCGACAGGGGGGTACACTGAAGCTTTCTTT.